What follows are 14 T cell receptor beta chains derived from one specimen sequenced in a study of OX40 agonist ivuxolimab in advanced cancers. The method was immunoSEQ multiplex PCR; TCRdb's version includes in-frame clones alone and lacks a portion of them. The data show about 91,000 clones, around four fifths seen once. Sequenced here: CD4+ or CD8+ T cells sorted from blood, sampled in a trial of the OX40 agonist ivuxolimab. The source of these receptors is an adult with an advanced solid tumor such as melanoma, head and neck, liver or kidney cancer.

This clone turned up a few times. The J gene is TRBJ1-6, the V gene TRBV10-3; TRBD1 matches at 9 bases. CDR1 and CDR2 (germline): ENHRY, SYGVKD. V lost 7 bases to trimming and J lost 9 bases; unmatched junction nucleotides: 7. The CDR3 has 14 amino acids. CDR3 coding DNA: TGTGCCATCAATCTTACAGGGGGCAGTTCACCCCTCCACTTT. As protein: CAINLTGGSSPLHF.

The count of this clone is one. The chain joins TRBV7-2 to TRBJ2-3, with TRBD2 matching 9 bases. CDR1 is SGHTA and CDR2 is FQGNSA in the germline V gene. V lost 5 bases to trimming and J lost 5 bases; unmatched junction nucleotides: 14. This CDR3 has 17 residues. CDR3 coding DNA: TGTGCCAGCAGCCCGTCATCTGGCGGGGGGGCCTTAGATACGCAGTATTTT. Translation: CASSPSSGGGALDTQYF.

The chain couples TRBV7-3 to TRBJ2-3, with D uncertain. The CDR3 is 13 amino acids. Deletions cut 5 bases from V and 2 bases from J, with 8 bases between. Germline V CDR1 and CDR2: SGHTA, FQGTGA. This CDR3 reads CASSVGPTDTQYF. The CDR3, as DNA: TGTGCCAGCAGCGTCGGGCCCACAGATACGCAGTATTTT.

The chain is built from TRBV18 and TRBJ1-4; D is ambiguous. Between the trimmed V and J ends, which lost 2 bases and 0 bases, there was a span of 10 bases. The CDR3 length is 16 residues. CDR1 and CDR2 (germline): KGHSH, LQKENI. CDR3 sequence: CASSPWTEATNEKLFF. The DNA for the CDR3 is TGTGCCAGCTCACCATGGACGGAGGCAACTAATGAAAAACTGTTTTTT. The full variable domain, rest sourced from reference TRBV18 and TRBJ1-4, is NAGVMQNPRHLVRRRGQEARLRCSPMKGHSHVYWYRQLPEEGLKFMVYLQKENIIDESGMPKERFSAEFPKEGPSILRIQQVVRGDSAAYFCASSPWTEATNEKLFFGSGTQLSVL.

The rearrangement links TRBV10-3 to TRBJ2-1; 12 bases map to TRBD1. This CDR3 region has 14 residues. Germline V CDR1 and CDR2: ENHRY, SYGVKD. The V and J ends lost 3 bases and 8 bases, in that order; junction bases with no gene match: 2. CDR3 loop: CAISEGTGGDEQFF. In nucleotides, the CDR3 is TGTGCCATCAGTGAAGGGACAGGGGGCGATGAGCAGTTCTTC.

Comments on this clone: A read error may account for a junction end that differs from germline. V is TRBV7-8 and J is TRBJ1-6, with D possibly matching TRBD1 (5 bases). This CDR3 comprises 16 residues. Germline V gives CDR1 SGHVS, CDR2 FQNEAQ. The CDR3 DNA sequence: TGTGCCAGCAGCCTAGCCTTCGGGACGGGGAATTCACCCCTCCACTTT. It yields the protein CASSLAFGTGNSPLHF.

This rearrangement joins TRBV5-4 to TRBJ2-1; tentatively, D is TRBD1 or TRBD2 (5 bases each). Trimming left V 4 bases short and J 9 bases short, with 17 bases between. CDR1 and CDR2 (germline): SGHNT, YYREEE (reference sequence). The CDR3 is 14 residues long. CDR3 protein: CASSRELQAGEQFF. CDR3 in DNA: TGTGCCAGCAGCCGCGAACTACAGGCGGGTGAGCAGTTCTTC.

Details on this clone: This CDR3 is also generated by other DNA sequences in the sample. This chain uses TRBV6-6 with TRBJ1-1; no clear D. The CDR3 has 14 residues. Trimming stripped 0 bases from V and 0 bases from J, with 5 bases between. CDR1 MNHNY and CDR2 SVGAGI come from the germline V gene (reference sequence). CDR3 sequence reads: CASSYSGVNTEAFF. The CDR3 region has the DNA TGTGCCAGCAGTTACTCGGGAGTGAACACTGAAGCTTTCTTT.

The chain combines TRBV7-7 with TRBJ1-3, with 9 bases identical to TRBD1. The ends lost 5 bases at V and 3 bases at J; junction bases unmatched: 5. CDR3 length: 15 residues. In germline, CDR1 is SSHAT, CDR2 FNYEAQ (reference sequence). Here the CDR3 DNA reads TGTGCCAGCAGCGCTACAGGGGGCGGTGGAAACACCATATATTTT. Its translation: CASSATGGGGNTIYF.

This chain links TRBV28 with TRBJ1-2, with 9 bases aligning to TRBD1. This CDR3 is built from 14 residues. CDR1 is MDHEN, CDR2 SYDVKM, per germline. V gave up 4 bases and J gave up 6 bases; unmatched junction bases: 6. The CDR3 is CASSSDRGTDGYTF. CDR3 coding DNA: TGTGCCAGCAGTTCGGACAGGGGAACGGATGGCTACACCTTC.

This rearrangement joins TRBV19 to TRBJ1-1; no definite D call. This CDR3 has 14 amino acids. Germline V lookup: CDR1 LNHDA, CDR2 SQIVND (reference sequence). The V and J ends lost 3 bases and 1 base respectively, with 9 bases between them. CDR3 bases: TGTGCCAGTAGTATTAGGCAGGCGAACACTGAAGCTTTCTTT. Its translation is CASSIRQANTEAFF.

V is TRBV7-9 and J is TRBJ1-4, with D hard to call. Deletions cut 1 base from V and 0 bases from J, with 6 bases between. The CDR3 is 15 residues long. Germline V gene lookup returns CDR1 SEHNR and CDR2 FQNEAQ (reference sequence). The CDR3 DNA sequence: TGTGCCAGCAGCTTAGGGAAAGCAACTAATGAAAAACTGTTTTTT. Translated: CASSLGKATNEKLFF.

The chain couples TRBV4-3 to TRBJ1-2, with D possibly being TRBD1 (5 bases). This CDR3 is 15 amino acids long. V lost 1 base and J lost 2, with 11 bases in between. Germline V lookup: CDR1 LGHNA, CDR2 YSLEER. DNA of the CDR3: TGCGCCAGCAGCCAAGGTGGGGGTTGGAACTATGGCTACACCTTC. Residues: CASSQGGGWNYGYTF.

The chain couples TRBV5-1 to TRBJ1-6; a possible D gene is TRBD1 (5 bases). The CDR3 is 15 amino acids. Germline-derived CDR1 and CDR2 are SGHRS and YFSETQ. V lost 0 bases to trimming and J lost 5 bases, with 9 bases between them. CDR3 amino acids: CASSLDGADNSPLHF. CDR3 nucleotide sequence: TGCGCCAGCAGCTTGGATGGGGCCGATAATTCACCCCTCCACTTT. Variable domain in full (rest from reference TRBV5-1 and TRBJ1-6): KAGVTQTPRYLIKTRGQQVTLSCSPISGHRSVSWYQQTPGQGLQFLFEYFSETQRNKGNFPGRFSGRQFSNSRSEMNVSTLELGDSALYLCASSLDGADNSPLHFGNGTRLTVT.